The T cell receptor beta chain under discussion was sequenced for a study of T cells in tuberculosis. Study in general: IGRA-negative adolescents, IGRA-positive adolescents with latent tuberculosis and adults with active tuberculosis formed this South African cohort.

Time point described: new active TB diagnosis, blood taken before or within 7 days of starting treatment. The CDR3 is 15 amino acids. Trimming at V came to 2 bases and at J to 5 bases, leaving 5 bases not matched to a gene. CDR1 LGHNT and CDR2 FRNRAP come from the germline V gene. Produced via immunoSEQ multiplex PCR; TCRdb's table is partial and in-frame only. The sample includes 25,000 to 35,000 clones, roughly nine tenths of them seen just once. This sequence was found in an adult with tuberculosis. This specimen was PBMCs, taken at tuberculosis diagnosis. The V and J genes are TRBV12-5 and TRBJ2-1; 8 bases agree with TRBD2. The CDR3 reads CASGLFRGGDNEQFF. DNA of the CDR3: TGTGCTAGTGGTTTGTTCCGGGGGGGTGACAATGAGCAGTTCTTC.